This TCR beta chain is from a study of cytomegalovirus exposure and HLA in healthy donors. Study context: It was reported in a later analysis that the approximately 120 validation repertoires used the same platform as the 666 first-cohort repertoires.

Libraries were prepared by immunoSEQ multiplex PCR; TCRdb keeps only in-frame clonotypes and omits some of them. The sample lists 150,000 to 200,000 clones; 75% to 95% were seen once. The length of the CDR3 is 15 residues. Losses at the gene ends were 4 bases for V and 1 base for J; bases not matched to a gene: 6. Germline V gives CDR1 SGHDN, CDR2 FVKESK. The donors were members of the roughly 120-subject validation cohort (separate from the approximately 670-subject first cohort). The study, taken as a whole, reports: Using the classifier, cytomegalovirus status was reportedly diagnosed with high specificity and sensitivity. In vitro testing confirmed a few CMV-associated chains as specific for CMV antigens.

Remarks on this clone: The antigen remains unidentified.

This TCR was sampled from a woman aged 18-30 years in good health and CMV-seropositive. Source material: PBMCs. This chain uses TRBV14 with TRBJ1-2; the match to TRBD1 covers 7 bases. Here the CDR3 DNA reads TGTGCCAGCAGCCCGACAGGGCCCAATAACTATGGCTACACCTTC. This codes for CASSPTGPNNYGYTF. The full variable domain, in which reference TRBV14 and TRBJ1-2 provide the parts outside the CDR3, is EAGVTQFPSHSVIEKGQTVTLRCDPISGHDNLYWYRRVMGKEIKFLLHFVKESKQDESGMPNNRFLAERTGGTYSTLKVQPAELEDSGVYFCASSPTGPNNYGYTFGSGTRLTVV.